This passage covers 5 T cell receptor beta chains from one sample sequenced in a study of blood T cell repertoires in COVID-19. The protocol was immunoSEQ multiplex PCR, while the TCRdb copy is restricted to in-frame clones and leaves out a portion. The table lists 250,000 to 350,000 clones, around 88% of them singletons. The sample consisted of peripheral blood. The origin of the receptors is a man under 40 with acute or convalescent COVID-19.

V and J are TRBV6-6 and TRBJ2-7; D call uncertain. Germline V gene lookup returns CDR1 MNHNY and CDR2 SVGAGI (reference sequence). V was cut by 6 bases and J by 3 bases, with 21 bases left in between. The CDR3 covers 16 residues. CDR3 residues: CASRSSLGRRSYEQYF. CDR3 sequence (DNA): TGTGCCAGCAGATCTTCTTTGGGTCGACGGAGCTACGAGCAGTACTTC.

The V and J genes are TRBV7-3 and TRBJ2-1; 10 bases line up with TRBD2. Germline V gene data show CDR1 as SGHTA and CDR2 as FQGTGA. V lost 6 bases and J lost 7; bases outside the gene matches: 9. This CDR3 is 15 amino acids long. The CDR3 here is CASSFRLAGENEQFF. In nucleotides, the CDR3 is TGTGCCAGCAGTTTTAGACTAGCGGGCGAAAATGAGCAGTTCTTC.

This rearrangement joins TRBV28 to TRBJ2-7, with D unresolved. CDR1 is MDHEN and CDR2 is SYDVKM in the germline V gene. Trimming pared 3 bases from V and 0 bases from J, leaving 15 bases between. The CDR3 has 16 residues. As DNA, the CDR3 is TGTGCCAGCAGTTTGGATCCGGCGGCAGCCTCCTACGAGCAGTACTTC. Its translation is CASSLDPAAASYEQYF.

The chain couples TRBV28 to TRBJ1-5; D gene ambiguous. The length of the CDR3 is 13 residues. Trimming shortened V by 5 bases and J by 7 bases, and 12 bases separated the two germline ends. The V gene's germline CDR1 is MDHEN and CDR2 SYDVKM. The CDR3 coding sequence is TGTGCCAGCAGTACCCCCGGGGTGCAGCCCCAGCATTTT. Protein product: CASSTPGVQPQHF.

The J gene is TRBJ1-1, the V gene TRBV18, with D hard to call. Trimming cost V 5 bases and J 0 bases, with 10 bases left between them. The CDR3 covers 14 residues. CDR1 KGHSH and CDR2 LQKENI come from the germline V gene. The DNA of the CDR3 is TGTGCCAGCTCAGGAGTCAGCCTGAACACTGAAGCTTTCTTT. It yields the protein CASSGVSLNTEAFF.